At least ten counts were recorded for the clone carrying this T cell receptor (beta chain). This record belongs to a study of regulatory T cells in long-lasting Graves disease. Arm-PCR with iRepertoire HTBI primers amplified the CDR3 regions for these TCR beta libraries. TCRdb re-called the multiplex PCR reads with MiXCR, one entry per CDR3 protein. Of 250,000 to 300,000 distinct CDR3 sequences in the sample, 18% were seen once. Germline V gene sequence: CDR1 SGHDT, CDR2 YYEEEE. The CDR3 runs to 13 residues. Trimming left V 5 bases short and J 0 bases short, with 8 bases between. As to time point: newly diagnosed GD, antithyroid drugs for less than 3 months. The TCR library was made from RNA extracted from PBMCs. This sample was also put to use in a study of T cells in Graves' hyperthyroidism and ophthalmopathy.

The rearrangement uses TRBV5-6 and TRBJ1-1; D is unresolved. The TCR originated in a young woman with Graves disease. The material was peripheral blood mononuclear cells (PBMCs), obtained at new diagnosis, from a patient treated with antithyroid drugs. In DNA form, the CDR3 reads TGTGCCAGCAGACCCAGGATGAACACTGAAGCTTTCTTT. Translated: CASRPRMNTEAFF. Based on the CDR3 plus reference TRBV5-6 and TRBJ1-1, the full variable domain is DAGVTQSPTHLIKTRGQQVTLRCSPKSGHDTVSWYQQALGQGPQFIFQYYEEEERQRGNFPDRFSGHQFPNYSSELNVNALLLGDSALYLCASRPRMNTEAFFGQGTRLTVV.